The 28 T cell receptor beta chains below were found in one sample sequenced in a study of shared clonotypes between healthy human individuals. Sequencing used immunoSEQ multiplex PCR; TCRdb keeps in-frame clones, though not all of them. This sample has over 2 million clones, with around 95% found just once. Sequencing was done on a sample of naive CD4+ T cells sorted from blood. Subset defined: CD45RA+ positively selected. These TCRs come from a man between 18 and 35 years old in good health.

This clone appeared once. The CDR3 region is CASSYRTGTYEQYF. In nucleotides, the CDR3 is TGTGCCAGCAGTTACCGGACTGGAACCTACGAGCAGTACTTC. This rearrangement joins TRBV7-2 to TRBJ2-7, with a possible D match to TRBD2 (5 bases). This CDR3 comprises 14 residues. With 6 bases removed from V and 2 bases from J, the gap between germline ends came to 14 bases. The V gene's germline CDR1 is SGHTA and CDR2 FQGNSA.

On this clone itself: The sample holds other DNA sequences that translate to the same CDR3. V and J are TRBV9 and TRBJ2-7; D is unclear. Germline CDR1 and CDR2: SGDLS and YYNGEE. The CDR3 is 11 amino acids. V was cut by 4 bases and J by 3 bases, with 5 bases left in between. CDR3 region: CASSPGYEQYF. The CDR3 DNA follows: TGTGCCAGCAGCCCAGGCTACGAGCAGTACTTC.

This clone was observed a single time. The genes are TRBV28 and TRBJ2-3, with TRBD1 as a possible D gene (6 bases). Trimming removed 2 bases at V and 4 bases at J, with 10 bases between. Germline V CDR1 and CDR2: MDHEN, SYDVKM. The CDR3 covers 14 residues. In DNA form, the CDR3 reads TGTGCCAGCAGTTTACAAAACAGGGCAGATACGCAGTATTTT. Residues: CASSLQNRADTQYF.

This clone was recorded a few times. The chain couples TRBV6-5 to TRBJ1-2, with a tentative D call TRBD1 (6 bases). Trimming removed 3 bases at V and 7 bases at J, with 9 bases between. This CDR3 is built from 12 residues. Germline V lookup: CDR1 MNHEY, CDR2 SVGAGI. As DNA, the CDR3 is TGTGCCAGCAGTTATAGGGGGGCTGGCTACACCTTC. Amino acid sequence: CASSYRGAGYTF.

The chain recombines TRBV12-5 with TRBJ2-7; 10 bases are shared with TRBD2. V lost 0 bases to trimming and J lost 7 bases; unmatched junction nucleotides: 15. This CDR3 is built from 18 residues. In germline, CDR1 is LGHNT, CDR2 FRNRAP. DNA for the CDR3: TGTGCTAGTGGTTTGGTAGCCGCGATTGGACTAGCGGTACAGGAGCAGTACTTC. Translation: CASGLVAAIGLAVQEQYF. Drawing the rest from reference TRBV12-5 and TRBJ2-7, the complete variable domain is DARVTQTPRHKVTEMGQEVTMRCQPILGHNTVFWYRQTMMQGLELLAYFRNRAPLDDSGMPKDRFSAEMPDATLATLKIQPSEPRDSAVYFCASGLVAAIGLAVQEQYFGPGTRLTVT.

This chain joins TRBV30 and TRBJ2-1, with D possibly being TRBD2 (6 bases). The V gene lost 2 bases and the J gene lost 8 bases, with 13 bases spanning the gap. The CDR3 consists of 13 residues. Germline V gene data show CDR1 as GTSNPN and CDR2 as SVGIG (reference sequence). The CDR3 DNA reads as TGTGCCTGGAGTCGAGTCAGGAGGGATGAGCAGTTCTTC. Translation: CAWSRVRRDEQFF.

This chain joins TRBV15 and TRBJ2-7; D may be TRBD1 (5 bases). Trimming stripped 2 bases from V and 2 bases from J, with 13 bases between. The CDR3 covers 15 residues. The germline V gene encodes CDR1 LNHNV and CDR2 YYDKDF (reference sequence). CDR3 sequence (DNA): TGTGCCACCAGCAGACAGGGTTTAGGGACCTACGAGCAGTACTTC. Protein product: CATSRQGLGTYEQYF.

The count of this clone is one. V and J are TRBV27 and TRBJ1-1; D remains unclear. The CDR3 is 15 residues long. V lost 0 bases and J 2 bases, leaving 10 bases between the germline ends. From germline, CDR1 is MNHEY and CDR2 SMNVEV (reference sequence). The CDR3: CASSLSSRFNTEAFF. For the CDR3, the DNA is TGTGCCAGCAGTTTATCGAGCCGGTTCAACACTGAAGCTTTCTTT.

V and J are TRBV11-2 and TRBJ2-4; TRBD2 might be the D (6 bases). The CDR3 loop spans 16 amino acids. Deletions cut 5 bases from V and 0 bases from J, with 14 bases between. Per the germline V gene, CDR1 is SGHAT and CDR2 is FQNNGV. The CDR3 sequence is CASSRGMGEAKNIQYF. The CDR3 DNA is TGTGCCAGCAGCCGCGGGATGGGGGAAGCCAAAAACATTCAGTACTTC.

As for this clone: Other DNA sequences in the same sample also yield this CDR3. The gene calls are TRBV27 and TRBJ2-3, with unresolved D. Germline assignment: CDR1 MNHEY and CDR2 SMNVEV (reference sequence). The CDR3 covers 13 residues. Trimming removed 5 bases at V and 2 bases at J, with 8 bases between. The CDR3 DNA reads TGTGCCAGCAGTCCTAGGAACACAGATACGCAGTATTTT. Amino acid sequence: CASSPRNTDTQYF.

This clone was picked up a small number of times. The rearrangement joins TRBV30 to TRBJ1-1, with TRBD1 identical over 7 bases. CDR3 length equals 15 residues. The trim removed 3 bases at V and 5 bases at J, leaving 12 bases unmatched. Germline V gives CDR1 GTSNPN, CDR2 SVGIG (reference sequence). The CDR3 sequence: CAWRLGGAGGTEAFF. CDR3 DNA: TGTGCCTGGAGGTTAGGGGGCGCGGGTGGGACTGAAGCTTTCTTT.

The rearrangement uses TRBV2 and TRBJ1-2; D ambiguous. The CDR3 sequence is 12 residues long. Per the germline V gene, CDR1 is SNHLY and CDR2 is FYNNEI. V was shortened by 1 base and J by 5 bases, with 5 bases between the two germline ends. The CDR3 region is CASSEEQYGYTF. For the CDR3, the DNA is TGTGCCAGCAGTGAAGAACAGTATGGCTACACCTTC.

The chain uses TRBV25-1 and TRBJ2-1; D gene uncertain. The V gene lost 4 bases and the J gene lost 6 bases, with 4 bases spanning the gap. Germline CDR1 MGHDK, CDR2 SYGVNS. The CDR3 covers 11 residues. The CDR3 DNA is TGTGCCAGCAGTGCCTTCAATGAGCAGTTCTTC. The encoded protein is CASSAFNEQFF.

In DNA form, the CDR3 reads TGTGCCAGCAGCCTAAGGGAGGGGTTCTCCTACGAGCAGTACTTC. It specifies CASSLREGFSYEQYF. This chain links TRBV9 with TRBJ2-7; 7 nucleotides align to TRBD2. The CDR3 contains 15 residues. V dropped 4 bases and J dropped 0; count of bases not matched to a gene: 7. CDR1 SGDLS and CDR2 YYNGEE come from the germline V gene.

This clone is a singleton in its sample. This rearrangement joins TRBV19 to TRBJ1-2; D is uncertain. Germline CDR1 is LNHDA and CDR2 is SQIVND (reference sequence). The CDR3 has 13 amino acids. V lost 7 bases and J lost 3, with 12 bases in between. CDR3: CASTGAVYYGYTF. Written as DNA, the CDR3 is TGTGCCAGTACCGGAGCGGTCTACTATGGCTACACCTTC.

V usage is TRBV4-1 and J usage is TRBJ2-7; 9 nucleotides match TRBD1. The CDR3 consists of 17 residues. Per germline, CDR1 MGHRA and CDR2 YSYEKL. The V and J ends lost 3 bases and 5 bases, in that order; junction bases with no gene match: 14. This CDR3 reads CASSQNPLGQGSNEQYF. The CDR3 DNA sequence: TGCGCCAGCAGCCAGAACCCTCTGGGACAGGGTTCCAACGAGCAGTACTTC.

The rearrangement uses TRBV2 and TRBJ1-4; 8 bases line up with TRBD1. The germline V gene encodes CDR1 SNHLY and CDR2 FYNNEI. This CDR3 comprises 15 residues. Germline trimming cut 6 bases from V and 5 bases from J; bases unmatched to any gene: 8. The CDR3, as DNA: TGTGCCAGCAGGAACTTCCAGGGGGCGAATGAAAAACTGTTTTTT. This gives the protein CASRNFQGANEKLFF.

Of note for this clone: Within the sample, other DNA sequences also encode this same CDR3. The V gene is TRBV10-3, the J gene TRBJ2-1, with 14 bases identical to TRBD2. CDR3 length: 15 residues. Trimming removed 6 bases from V and 4 bases from J; junction bases left unmatched: 2. The germline V gene has CDR1 ENHRY and CDR2 SYGVKD. CDR3 residues: CAIRTSGGAYNEQFF. In nucleotides, the CDR3 is TGTGCCATCAGGACTAGCGGGGGGGCTTACAATGAGCAGTTCTTC.

The rearrangement uses TRBV28 and TRBJ1-4, with TRBD1 as a possible D gene (6 bases). The V gene lost 10 bases and the J gene lost 5 bases, with 17 bases spanning the gap. CDR1 is MDHEN, CDR2 SYDVKM, per germline. CDR3 size: 14 residues. The CDR3 bases are TGTGCCACCTCCACAGGGCTCCAGAATGAAAAACTGTTTTTT. Translation gives CATSTGLQNEKLFF. Looking up the rest from reference TRBV28 and TRBJ1-4 gives the full variable domain: DVKVTQSSRYLVKRTGEKVFLECVQDMDHENMFWYRQDPGLGLRLIYFSYDVKMKEKGDIPEGYSVSREKKERFSLILESASTNQTSMYLCATSTGLQNEKLFFGSGTQLSVL.

A word on this clone: A junction boundary mismatches the germline segment, possibly from a read error. The J gene is TRBJ2-5, the V gene TRBV7-7, with D possibly TRBD2 on 6 matching bases. In germline, CDR1 is SSHAT, CDR2 FNYEAQ (reference sequence). The CDR3 spans 15 residues. CDR3 nucleotides: TGTGCTAGCAGCTTAGGAGGGGACTCAGGAGCCACCCAGTACTTC. This gives the protein CASSLGGDSGATQYF.

The chain uses TRBV2 and TRBJ2-7; tentatively, D is TRBD2 (5 bases). Trimming cost V 1 base and J 5 bases, with 18 bases left between them. This CDR3 has 16 residues. In germline, CDR1 is SNHLY, CDR2 FYNNEI. The CDR3 nucleotides are TGTGCCAGCAGTGAAGGTGCGGACTGGAAAGGTCACGAGCAGTACTTC. This encodes CASSEGADWKGHEQYF.

The rearrangement joins TRBV7-2 to TRBJ1-6; D is perhaps TRBD1 (5 bases). Germline V gene data show CDR1 as SGHTA and CDR2 as FQGNSA. The germline V and J ends were trimmed by 5 bases and 8 bases, with 16 bases remaining between them. CDR3 size: 15 residues. The CDR3 DNA follows: TGTGCCAGCAGCCCCCTGGCAAAAGGGGATTCACCCCTCCACTTT. Translated: CASSPLAKGDSPLHF.

The chain links TRBV6-6 to TRBJ2-3; no reliable D call. Germline CDR1 and CDR2: MNHNY and SVGAGI (reference sequence). The V and J ends lost 2 bases and 0 bases respectively, with 9 bases between them. The CDR3 consists of 15 residues. The CDR3 region is CASSYGATSTDTQYF. Written as DNA, the CDR3 is TGTGCCAGCAGTTACGGAGCGACTAGCACAGATACGCAGTATTTT.

This clone was seen a few times. The chain uses TRBV6-1 and TRBJ1-2; D possibly corresponds to TRBD1 (5 bases). The CDR3 has 14 residues. Trimming took off 4 bases at V and 3 bases at J, with 12 bases between the two ends. Germline assignment: CDR1 MNHNS and CDR2 SASEGT. CDR3 DNA: TGTGCCAGCAGTGTGGAGGACACCTACTATGGCTACACCTTC. It codes for CASSVEDTYYGYTF.

The rearrangement uses TRBV7-9 and TRBJ2-3; D might be TRBD1 (6 bases). The V and J ends lost 5 bases and 1 base respectively, with 13 bases between them. The CDR3 totals 15 residues. Germline V CDR1 and CDR2: SEHNR, FQNEAQ (reference sequence). The CDR3 DNA is TGTGCCAGCAGCCTAACAGGGTATGGCACAGATACGCAGTATTTT. Residues: CASSLTGYGTDTQYF.

Of note for this clone: The same CDR3 also results from other DNA sequences found in this sample. CDR3 bases: TGTGCCTGGAGTCGGACCTACGAGCAGTACTTC. This codes for CAWSRTYEQYF. The chain carries TRBV30 and TRBJ2-7; D is unresolved. Germline V gene lookup returns CDR1 GTSNPN and CDR2 SVGIG (reference sequence). Between the trimmed V and J ends, which lost 2 bases and 2 bases, there was a span of 4 bases. This CDR3 spans 11 amino acids.

This chain connects TRBV2 to TRBJ1-2; D uncertain. The CDR3 sequence is 13 residues long. Trimming left V 8 bases short and J 2 bases short, with 12 bases between. CDR1 and CDR2 (germline): SNHLY, FYNNEI. The CDR3 sequence is CASGGVGNYGYTF. CDR3 coding DNA: TGTGCCAGCGGCGGGGTCGGGAACTATGGCTACACCTTC.

The rearrangement joins TRBV5-4 to TRBJ2-7; 9 nucleotides match TRBD2. The CDR3 is 16 residues long. Germline CDR1 reads SGHNT; CDR2 reads YYREEE (reference sequence). V was clipped by 0 bases and J by 3 bases; unmatched bases: 7. CDR3 region: CASSLASSGGIYEQYF. The CDR3 nucleotides are TGTGCCAGCAGCTTGGCCTCGAGCGGGGGGATCTACGAGCAGTACTTC.